These 30 T cell receptor beta chains came from one sample sequenced in a study of OX40 agonist ivuxolimab in advanced cancers. Repertoires were generated with immunoSEQ multiplex PCR, while TCRdb's copy carries only in-frame clones and drops some. The repertoire holds roughly 56,000 clones, about 82% seen once, with over 2% in the top ten. The sample was CD4+ or CD8+ T cells sorted from blood, taken in a trial of the OX40 agonist ivuxolimab. These TCRs come from an adult with an advanced solid tumor such as melanoma, head and neck, liver or kidney cancer.

This clone has just a few counts. The V and J genes are TRBV25-1 and TRBJ2-3; 8 nucleotides match TRBD2. The CDR3 totals 16 residues. In germline, CDR1 is MGHDK, CDR2 SYGVNS. The junction had 14 bases not matched to a gene; V was cut back by 7 bases and J by 5 bases. For the CDR3, the DNA is TGTGCCAGCACCCCTTTGCGGGGGGCAGGGAAAGATACGCAGTATTTT. It codes for CASTPLRGAGKDTQYF.

V gene TRBV4-1 combines with J gene TRBJ2-2; possible D gene TRBD2, 6 bases. The CDR3 runs to 16 residues. Looked up from germline, CDR1 is MGHRA and CDR2 is YSYEKL. V was cut by 0 bases and J by 9 bases, with 17 bases left in between. The CDR3 here is CASSQDPREGGRELFF. The DNA for the CDR3 is TGCGCCAGCAGCCAAGATCCTCGGGAAGGAGGGCGGGAGCTGTTTTTT.

This chain uses TRBV4-2 with TRBJ2-4; 12 bases line up with TRBD2. The germline V gene has CDR1 LGHNA and CDR2 YNFKEQ. V dropped 0 bases and J dropped 4; count of bases not matched to a gene: 10. This CDR3 is 19 amino acids long. In DNA, the CDR3 is TGTGCCAGCAGCCAAGATATTAGGTCTAGCGGGGGGGTGAAAAACATTCAGTACTTC. This sequence encodes CASSQDIRSSGGVKNIQYF.

This clone was detected only a few times. This chain joins TRBV6-6 and TRBJ2-7; 9 nucleotides agree with TRBD1. The CDR3 has 14 residues. After removal of 6 bases from V and 3 bases from J, the junction contained 6 bases not matched to a gene. CDR1 MNHNY and CDR2 SVGAGI come from the germline V gene (reference sequence). The CDR3 loop reads CASRTGTGNYEQYF. The CDR3 DNA follows: TGTGCCAGCAGAACCGGGACAGGGAACTACGAGCAGTACTTC.

The rearrangement links TRBV9 to TRBJ1-2, with 11 bases matching TRBD1. Trimming took 2 bases from V and 4 from J; bases not matched to a gene: 7. CDR3 length: 16 amino acids. In germline, CDR1 is SGDLS, CDR2 YYNGEE. CDR3 residues: CASSVDTGTGGYGYTF. CDR3 nucleotides: TGTGCCAGCAGCGTCGACACCGGGACAGGGGGCTATGGCTACACCTTC. The variable domain in full, with the rest retrieved from reference TRBV9 and TRBJ1-2, is DSGVTQTPKHLITATGQRVTLRCSPRSGDLSVYWYQQSLDQGLQFLIQYYNGEERAKGNILERFSAQQFPDLHSELNLSSLELGDSALYFCASSVDTGTGGYGYTFGSGTRLTVV.

The J gene is TRBJ2-5, the V gene TRBV5-8, with D hard to call. The germline gives CDR1 SGHTS, CDR2 YDEGEE. V shed 1 base and J shed 4 bases, with 8 bases lying between them. This CDR3 has 13 residues. CDR3 sequence: CASSLYERETQYF. The CDR3 DNA reads TGTGCCAGCAGCTTGTACGAGCGAGAGACCCAGTACTTC.

The V and J genes are TRBV5-4 and TRBJ2-3; TRBD1 aligns across 7 bases. Germline lookup yields CDR1 SGHNT and CDR2 YYREEE (reference sequence). This CDR3 comprises 15 residues. Trimming cost V 4 bases and J 6 bases; bases outside gene matches: 11. Written as DNA, the CDR3 is TGTGCCAGCAGCCTAGGACAGGTCGCCGGGGATACGCAGTATTTT. Translating it yields CASSLGQVAGDTQYF.

A note on this clone: Other nucleotide sequences from this sample produce the same CDR3. The chain uses TRBV6-1 and TRBJ2-7; maybe TRBD2 (6 bases). This CDR3 contains 12 residues. Germline V gives CDR1 MNHNS, CDR2 SASEGT. Trimming shortened V by 4 bases and J by 4 bases, and 8 bases separated the two germline ends. DNA of the CDR3: TGTGCCAGCAGTGTGACTAGTTACGAGCAGTACTTC. Amino acids: CASSVTSYEQYF.

This rearrangement joins TRBV5-1 to TRBJ2-5; TRBD2 matches 15 bases. The V gene end was trimmed by 3 bases and the J gene end by 4 bases; junction bases not matched to a gene: 4. CDR1 and CDR2 (germline): SGHRS, YFSETQ. CDR3 length equals 16 residues. The CDR3 region is CASSSGTSGGSETQYF. CDR3 nucleotide sequence: TGCGCCAGCAGCTCCGGGACTAGCGGGGGGTCAGAGACCCAGTACTTC.

V usage is TRBV28 and J usage is TRBJ1-2; D is unresolved. Trimming took 3 bases from V and 8 from J, leaving 7 bases between them. The CDR3 has 11 amino acids. CDR1 MDHEN and CDR2 SYDVKM come from the germline V gene. CDR3 sequence: CASSFLGGYTF. CDR3 sequence (DNA): TGTGCCAGCAGTTTCCTCGGGGGCTACACCTTC.

This clone is a singleton in its sample. This chain joins TRBV19 and TRBJ2-1; 10 positions match TRBD1. The germline gives CDR1 LNHDA, CDR2 SQIVND (reference sequence). This CDR3 region has 18 residues. V was clipped by 0 bases and J by 2 bases; unmatched bases: 7. Here the CDR3 DNA reads TGTGCCAGTAGTATAGAGTGGGTTGGACAGGGGGCCTACAATGAGCAGTTCTTC. This encodes CASSIEWVGQGAYNEQFF.

The chain couples TRBV6-5 to TRBJ2-2; D is uncertain. Germline V CDR1 and CDR2: MNHEY, SVGAGI. V lost 4 bases and J 3 bases, leaving 12 bases between the germline ends. This CDR3 has 15 amino acids. CDR3 sequence: CASSLKQGYTGELFF. In DNA form, the CDR3 reads TGTGCCAGCAGTTTGAAGCAAGGGTACACCGGGGAGCTGTTTTTT.

The chain joins TRBV27 to TRBJ1-2; D may be TRBD1 (5 bases). V was shortened by 4 bases and J by 4 bases, with 10 bases between the two germline ends. CDR3 length: 13 amino acids. Germline CDR1 and CDR2: MNHEY and SMNVEV (reference sequence). The CDR3 bases are TGTGCCAGCAGTTCCCCAGGGAGCTATGGCTACACCTTC. Translation: CASSSPGSYGYTF.

V usage is TRBV28 and J usage is TRBJ1-5, with a possible D match to TRBD1 (6 bases). The CDR3 is 16 amino acids. V gave up 6 bases and J gave up 6 bases, with 21 bases separating them. The germline gives CDR1 MDHEN, CDR2 SYDVKM. The CDR3 DNA follows: TGTGCCAGCAGCCCGCCAGCACAGGGCAGGAGTCAGCCCCAGCATTTT. This gives the protein CASSPPAQGRSQPQHF. Combining the CDR3 with reference TRBV28 and TRBJ1-5 gives the whole variable domain DVKVTQSSRYLVKRTGEKVFLECVQDMDHENMFWYRQDPGLGLRLIYFSYDVKMKEKGDIPEGYSVSREKKERFSLILESASTNQTSMYLCASSPPAQGRSQPQHFGDGTRLSIL.

The chain's CDR3 is CATPLERTGGTQYF. DNA for the CDR3: TGTGCCACCCCCCTAGAAAGGACAGGGGGGACCCAGTACTTC. This chain connects TRBV5-8 to TRBJ2-5, with 10 bases matching TRBD1. This CDR3 contains 14 residues. CDR1 and CDR2 (germline): SGHTS, YDEGEE. V shed 9 bases and J 7 bases; nucleotides not matched to a gene: 12.

The chain has TRBV7-9 and TRBJ2-7; 7 nucleotides line up with TRBD2. The germline CDR1 and CDR2 sequences are SEHNR and FQNEAQ (reference sequence). The CDR3 runs to 15 residues. With V trimmed by 0 bases and J by 4 bases, 6 bases remained unmatched. The CDR3 protein is CASSLALTGGYEQYF. CDR3 nucleotides: TGTGCCAGCAGCTTAGCCCTCACGGGGGGTTACGAGCAGTACTTC. The variable domain in full, with the rest retrieved from reference TRBV7-9 and TRBJ2-7, is DTGVSQNPRHKITKRGQNVTFRCDPISEHNRLYWYRQTLGQGPEFLTYFQNEAQLEKSRLLSDRFSAERPKGSFSTLEIQRTEQGDSAMYLCASSLALTGGYEQYFGPGTRLTVT.

The chain joins TRBV18 to TRBJ2-1; 11 nucleotides match TRBD1. The CDR3 totals 14 residues. The germline CDR1 and CDR2 sequences are KGHSH and LQKENI. Trimming at V came to 2 bases and at J to 8 bases, leaving 2 bases not matched to a gene. The CDR3 bases are TGTGCCAGCTCACCAACGGGACAGGGGGATGAGCAGTTCTTC. Translated: CASSPTGQGDEQFF.

The V gene is TRBV6-1, the J gene TRBJ2-2; D might be TRBD1 (5 bases). This CDR3 is 16 amino acids long. Trimming cost V 2 bases and J 3 bases, with 13 bases left between them. Germline CDR1 is MNHNS and CDR2 is SASEGT. In nucleotides, the CDR3 is TGTGCCAGCAGTGAATTGTACAGGAAGGACACCGGGGAGCTGTTTTTT. Protein product: CASSELYRKDTGELFF.

The chain carries TRBV9 and TRBJ1-1; D is undetermined. The CDR3 length is 14 residues. With 0 bases removed from V and 1 base from J, the gap between germline ends came to 7 bases. Germline assignment: CDR1 SGDLS and CDR2 YYNGEE. The CDR3 spells CASSVVGGNTEAFF. The CDR3 coding sequence is TGTGCCAGCAGCGTAGTAGGAGGGAACACTGAAGCTTTCTTT.

Only a few counts were recorded for this clone. The V call is TRBV5-1, the J call TRBJ1-1, with D unresolved. There are 14 residues in the CDR3. V lost 2 bases, J lost 11 bases, and 19 bases lay in between. CDR1 SGHRS and CDR2 YFSETQ come from the germline V gene. CDR3 loop: CASSLDWSGLEAFF. CDR3 in DNA: TGCGCCAGCAGCTTAGATTGGAGTGGACTTGAGGCTTTCTTT.

The chain joins TRBV27 to TRBJ1-4; D unresolved. The V end lost 5 bases, the J end lost 2 bases, and 12 bases lay between the germline ends. CDR3 length: 15 amino acids. The germline gives CDR1 MNHEY, CDR2 SMNVEV (reference sequence). Written as DNA, the CDR3 is TGTGCCAGCAGTCGTTCGGGCCGGACTAATGAAAAACTGTTTTTT. It encodes CASSRSGRTNEKLFF.

The DNA for the CDR3 is TGTGCCAGCAGCTCGACAGGGCTCTCCACCACCGGGGAGCTGTTTTTT. Translation gives CASSSTGLSTTGELFF. The rearrangement links TRBV7-8 to TRBJ2-2; 7 bases are a match to TRBD1. Germline trimming cut 4 bases from V and 4 bases from J; bases unmatched to any gene: 9. The CDR3 extends over 16 amino acids. The germline V gene has CDR1 SGHVS and CDR2 FQNEAQ.

The chain uses TRBV5-6 and TRBJ2-3; D gene uncertain. Germline lookup yields CDR1 SGHDT and CDR2 YYEEEE. The CDR3 has 13 amino acids. Trimming shortened V by 4 bases and J by 6 bases, and 12 bases separated the two germline ends. The CDR3 DNA is TGTGCCAGCAGCCCTAGGTCCGGGGATACGCAGTATTTT. Translated: CASSPRSGDTQYF. Supplemented by reference TRBV5-6 and TRBJ2-3, the full variable domain reads DAGVTQSPTHLIKTRGQQVTLRCSPKSGHDTVSWYQQALGQGPQFIFQYYEEEERQRGNFPDRFSGHQFPNYSSELNVNALLLGDSALYLCASSPRSGDTQYFGPGTRLTVL.

The chain recombines TRBV7-2 with TRBJ2-3, with no clear D. CDR1 and CDR2 (germline): SGHTA, FQGNSA. Between the trimmed V and J ends, which lost 5 bases and 2 bases, there was a span of 8 bases. The length of the CDR3 is 13 residues. The CDR3 sequence: CASSEQYTDTQYF. The CDR3 DNA reads TGTGCCAGCAGCGAGCAATACACAGATACGCAGTATTTT.

This clone was counted between two and nine times. The chain is built from TRBV19 and TRBJ2-7; no definite D call. Trimming removed 6 bases from V and 3 bases from J, with 18 bases in between. CDR3 length: 15 residues. The germline V gene has CDR1 LNHDA and CDR2 SQIVND (reference sequence). The CDR3 reads CASRAEGRSFYEQYF. The CDR3 bases are TGTGCCAGTAGGGCCGAAGGCAGGTCATTCTACGAGCAGTACTTC.

The chain uses TRBV4-1 and TRBJ1-2; 7 nucleotides match TRBD1. Looked up from germline, CDR1 is MGHRA and CDR2 is YSYEKL. V shed 1 base and J 2 bases; nucleotides not matched to a gene: 1. There are 14 residues in the CDR3. The CDR3 sequence is CASSQGGGNYGYTF. The CDR3 DNA is TGCGCCAGCAGCCAAGGAGGGGGCAACTATGGCTACACCTTC.

The genes are TRBV9 and TRBJ1-4, with TRBD1 matching over 11 bases. Germline-derived CDR1 and CDR2 are SGDLS and YYNGEE. Trimming took 1 base from V and 4 from J; bases not matched to a gene: 6. The CDR3 consists of 17 residues. DNA for the CDR3: TGTGCCAGCAGCGTACTACCCGGGACAGGGGGTAATGAAAAACTGTTTTTT. This sequence encodes CASSVLPGTGGNEKLFF.

V usage is TRBV6-5 and J usage is TRBJ1-4; D is uncertain. Per the germline V gene, CDR1 is MNHEY and CDR2 is SVGAGI. Trimming removed 0 bases at V and 4 bases at J, with 9 bases between. The CDR3 is 15 residues long. The CDR3 DNA reads TGTGCCAGCAGTTACTCGGCGGGCTTTAATGAAAAACTGTTTTTT. Translating it yields CASSYSAGFNEKLFF.

The gene calls are TRBV19 and TRBJ2-7; TRBD1 aligns across 10 bases. The V segment lost 7 bases and the J segment 4 bases; nucleotides outside the gene matches: 7. The CDR3 contains 14 residues. Germline V lookup: CDR1 LNHDA, CDR2 SQIVND (reference sequence). The CDR3 coding sequence is TGTGCCAGTACCGCGGACAGGGGGGGGTACGAGCAGTACTTC. The encoded protein is CASTADRGGYEQYF. Variable domain in full (rest from reference TRBV19 and TRBJ2-7): DGGITQSPKYLFRKEGQNVTLSCEQNLNHDAMYWYRQDPGQGLRLIYYSQIVNDFQKGDIAEGYSVSREKKESFPLTVTSAQKNPTAFYLCASTADRGGYEQYFGPGTRLTVT.

V is TRBV27 and J is TRBJ1-2, with 9 bases identical to TRBD1. Germline-derived CDR1 and CDR2 are MNHEY and SMNVEV (reference sequence). This CDR3 has 12 residues. The J segment lost 7 bases and the V segment lost 5 bases, leaving 2 bases of the junction unmatched. CDR3 in DNA: TGTGCCAGCAGTCCACAGGGGGCTGGCTACACCTTC. Protein product: CASSPQGAGYTF.